Included here is one TCR beta chain sequence, with context. Produced via immunoSEQ multiplex PCR; TCRdb's table is partial and in-frame only. The table includes some 110,000 clones, approximately 72% detected once. The data were taken from a study of blood T cell repertoires in COVID-19. Study information: Collection of acute and convalescent COVID-19 samples took place in the United States, Italy and Spain. Sources were T cells, B-cell-depleted T cells, or PBMCs; the material itself was cDNA or gDNA.

J lost 7 bases, V lost 4 bases, and 14 bases had no gene match. In germline, CDR1 is SEHNR, CDR2 FQNEAQ (reference sequence). The CDR3 is 16 residues long. The gene calls are TRBV7-9 and TRBJ2-7, with 9 bases that match TRBD1. The sample was peripheral blood. The sequence was obtained from a woman in her 70s with acute or convalescent COVID-19. The CDR3 loop is CASSSRLGQGLAEQYF. The CDR3 DNA reads as TGTGCCAGCAGCTCTCGACTGGGACAGGGACTCGCAGAGCAGTACTTC.